Described below is a single T cell receptor (beta chain) sequence and its context. Its cognate antigen is unknown. CDR3 length: 15 residues. Germline CDR1 is MNHEY and CDR2 is SMNVEV (reference sequence). The V segment lost 3 bases and the J segment 4 bases; nucleotides outside the gene matches: 5. These data come from a study of cytomegalovirus exposure and HLA in healthy donors. Whole-study context: The Caucasian-associated ancestry cluster contained more than 75% of the approximately 390 genotyped donors.

Whole-study findings and limits: Published work reported that the classifier diagnosed cytomegalovirus status with high specificity and sensitivity. Being productive about 90% or about 30% of the time was typical of most TCR beta V segments in an earlier analysis.

PCR involved 60 Vbeta and 13 Jbeta primers. Profiling relied on immunoSEQ multiplex PCR, and the TCRdb table lists in-frame clones only, not all of them. The sample records approximately 170,000 clones, approximately 81% being singletons. The sequencing sample was made of PBMCs. This clonotype was obtained from a woman aged 45-65 years in good health and CMV-seronegative. This chain joins TRBV27 and TRBJ1-4; 7 bases map to TRBD1. In DNA, the CDR3 is TGTGCCAGCAGTTTGCGGCGGGACAGTAATGAAAAACTGTTTTTT. Translation gives CASSLRRDSNEKLFF.